Each of the 13 T cell receptor beta chains below was sequenced from the same sample in a study of technical replicates of blood from a few donors. Generated by immunoSEQ multiplex PCR, the TCRdb table keeps only in-frame clones and is missing some. Of tens of thousands of clones listed, over 85% are singletons. The sample taken for sequencing was T cells isolated from PBMCs. The origin of the receptors is a human donor in good health.

This chain connects TRBV9 to TRBJ2-3; a weak D match, TRBD1 (6 bases). The CDR3 has 19 residues. Looked up from germline, CDR1 is SGDLS and CDR2 is YYNGEE. V shed 3 bases and J shed 0 bases, with 23 bases lying between them. CDR3 loop: CASSGNPLDRIASTDTQYF. For the CDR3, the DNA is TGTGCCAGCAGCGGTAACCCCCTAGACAGGATAGCTAGCACAGATACGCAGTATTTT.

The chain couples TRBV10-2 to TRBJ2-1; 10 bases align to TRBD1. Germline V lookup: CDR1 WSHSY, CDR2 SAAADI. The V gene end was trimmed by 5 bases and the J gene end by 8 bases; junction bases not matched to a gene: 18. The CDR3 runs 18 residues. The CDR3 spells CASSSWTGGTWPLDEQFF. In DNA form, the CDR3 reads TGCGCCAGCAGTTCCTGGACAGGGGGGACCTGGCCCTTGGATGAGCAGTTCTTC.

V and J are TRBV10-3 and TRBJ2-7, with 8 bases lining up with TRBD2. The J segment lost 6 bases and the V segment lost 0 bases, leaving 4 bases of the junction unmatched. Germline V gives CDR1 ENHRY, CDR2 SYGVKD. This CDR3 has 14 residues. The CDR3 bases are TGTGCCATCAGTGAGTCTGCGGGGGGTGGCGAGCAGTACTTC. Its protein product is CAISESAGGGEQYF.

This chain links TRBV6-5 with TRBJ2-2; 9 bases align to TRBD2. The ends lost 7 bases at V and 3 bases at J; junction bases unmatched: 6. Germline loops: CDR1 MNHEY, CDR2 SVGAGI. The length of the CDR3 is 15 residues. The CDR3 here is CASNRAGGYTGELFF. CDR3 DNA sequence: TGTGCCAGCAATCGAGCGGGGGGCTACACCGGGGAGCTGTTTTTT.

The rearrangement joins TRBV6-1 to TRBJ1-2; TRBD1 matches 8 bases. CDR3 size: 16 residues. Germline CDR1 and CDR2: MNHNS and SASEGT. J lost 4 bases, V lost 4 bases, and 11 bases had no gene match. In nucleotides, the CDR3 is TGTGCCAGCAGTGTATCCGACAGGGGAGCCAGCTATGGCTACACCTTC. Protein product: CASSVSDRGASYGYTF.

This chain uses TRBV7-9 with TRBJ2-7; D is perhaps TRBD2 (5 bases). V lost 0 bases and J 4 bases, leaving 19 bases between the germline ends. CDR1 and CDR2 (germline): SEHNR, FQNEAQ (reference sequence). The CDR3 consists of 17 residues. The CDR3 protein is CASSLARDPTTMYEQYF. The CDR3 coding sequence is TGTGCCAGCAGCTTAGCCCGGGATCCTACTACTATGTACGAGCAGTACTTC. The full variable domain, with the rest looked up from reference TRBV7-9 and TRBJ2-7, is DTGVSQNPRHKITKRGQNVTFRCDPISEHNRLYWYRQTLGQGPEFLTYFQNEAQLEKSRLLSDRFSAERPKGSFSTLEIQRTEQGDSAMYLCASSLARDPTTMYEQYFGPGTRLTVT.

The chain combines TRBV13 with TRBJ2-3, with 8 bases lining up with TRBD2. V shed 5 bases, J shed 9 bases, and the junction held 13 bases outside the gene matches. The CDR3 length is 15 residues. In germline, CDR1 is PRHDT, CDR2 FYEKMQ (reference sequence). The CDR3 DNA reads TGTGCCAGCAGCGCCGCCGGAGCGGGAGTGGGCACGCAGTATTTT. Its translation is CASSAAGAGVGTQYF.

The rearrangement links TRBV5-8 to TRBJ2-1; D may be TRBD1 or TRBD2 (10 bases each). Germline V lookup: CDR1 SGHTS, CDR2 YDEGEE. There are 19 residues in the CDR3. The V gene lost 5 bases and the J gene lost 4 bases, with 28 bases spanning the gap. CDR3 loop: CASRRTGGPSGSVYNEQFF. For the CDR3, the DNA is TGTGCCAGCAGACGGACAGGGGGACCTAGCGGGAGTGTGTACAATGAGCAGTTCTTC.

This chain connects TRBV11-2 to TRBJ1-2; D unclear. This CDR3 region has 14 residues. V was clipped by 1 base and J by 5 bases, with 11 bases between them. Germline values: CDR1 SGHAT, CDR2 FQNNGV. CDR3 region: CASSLGPEEYGYTF. Here the CDR3 DNA reads TGTGCCAGCAGCTTAGGTCCAGAGGAATATGGCTACACCTTC.

The V call is TRBV7-3, the J call TRBJ1-1; tentatively, D is TRBD1 (6 bases). Germline lookup yields CDR1 SGHTA and CDR2 FQGTGA. The V end was cut by 2 bases, the J end by 1 base, with 14 bases between. CDR3 length: 16 amino acids. CDR3 in DNA: TGTGCCAGCAGCTTACCCCACAGGGAGAGGAACACTGAAGCTTTCTTT. This encodes CASSLPHRERNTEAFF.

V gene TRBV7-2 combines with J gene TRBJ2-5, with 7 bases lining up with TRBD2. CDR3 length: 15 residues. The ends lost 4 bases at V and 5 bases at J; junction bases unmatched: 10. Per the germline V gene, CDR1 is SGHTA and CDR2 is FQGNSA. This chain's CDR3 is CASSSSGIGGETQYF. CDR3 coding DNA: TGTGCCAGCAGCTCCAGCGGGATCGGTGGGGAGACCCAGTACTTC.

This clone was seen just once. The chain carries TRBV30 and TRBJ1-5, with D hard to call. The CDR3 covers 15 residues. V gave up 0 bases and J gave up 9 bases, with 18 bases separating them. CDR1 and CDR2 from the germline V gene are GTSNPN and SVGIG (reference sequence). In DNA form, the CDR3 reads TGTGCCTGGAGTGTAGGAGGTGGCAAACGGGGGCCCCAGCATTTT. The encoded protein is CAWSVGGGKRGPQHF.

The chain couples TRBV5-4 to TRBJ1-2; 9 bases map to TRBD1. CDR3 length: 15 amino acids. CDR1 and CDR2 (germline): SGHNT, YYREEE (reference sequence). The V and J ends lost 4 bases and 4 bases, in that order; junction bases with no gene match: 8. DNA for the CDR3: TGTGCCAGCAGCCCCACAGGGGGCGTCGGCTATGGCTACACCTTC. This translates into CASSPTGGVGYGYTF. The full variable domain, its missing parts supplied by reference TRBV5-4 and TRBJ1-2, is ETGVTQSPTHLIKTRGQQVTLRCSSQSGHNTVSWYQQALGQGPQFIFQYYREEENGRGNFPPRFSGLQFPNYSSELNVNALELDDSALYLCASSPTGGVGYGYTFGSGTRLTVV.